This T cell receptor beta chain derives from a study of CD8+ T cells in alopecia areata. Background on the study: Each recipient was a roughly 7-11-week-old female C3H/HeJ mouse given skin from an approximately 6-13-month-old C3H/HeJ donor with spontaneous alopecia.

The germline CDR1 and CDR2 sequences are NSQYPW and LRSPGD (reference sequence). CDR3 size: 14 residues. Points from the study as a whole: Higher clonality and more expanded CD8+ clones appeared in lesional than normal scalp. Resident alphabeta T-cell populations of normal skin are likewise subject to sequencing in scalp samples.

A word on this clone: Its target is not known. Genes and germline come from the mouse. The read halts 4 residues ahead of the CDR3 end, with the missing end drawn from the germline J gene.

CD4, CD8alpha, NKG2D, NKG2ACE and other markers were used to sort pooled cutaneous lymph node cells. Sequencing relied on a cDNA template that was reverse transcribed from extracted RNA. Sequencing used immunoSEQ multiplex PCR; TCRdb keeps in-frame clones, though not all of them. The data show 270,000 or so clones, with none appearing a single time. Source material: CD4+ T cells sorted from a lymph node. The receptor comes from a C3H/HeJ mouse with alopecia areata. As its MHC haplotype, the strain has H2-k. This chain uses TRBV1 with TRBJ1-1, with 7 bases fitting TRBD1. The CDR3 bases that were read are TGCACCTGCAGTGCAGAGGCCAGGGGGACA. The encoded protein is CTCSAEARGT. The full CDR3 sequence reads CTCSAEARGTEVFF.